A single sample is the source of the 27 T cell receptor beta chains below, sequenced in a study of vaccination effects on CD4 cells after COVID-19. This table comes from immunoSEQ multiplex PCR, and its TCRdb copy is limited to in-frame clones, with some not included. The sample has 70,000 or so clones; roughly 74% are singletons. These receptors have no identified antigens. Pools of viral peptides were used by the ViraFEST assay to expand antigen-specific CD4+ T cells ahead of sequencing. Culture proceeded for 10 days, and CD4+ T cells were then isolated. Testing of the vaccine recipients showed negative nucleocapsid antibodies and no prior SARS-CoV-2 infection. The sequences come from CD4+ T cells from PBMCs cultured with HCoV-NL63 spike peptides, collected before COVID-19 vaccination. Receptor source: a human donor who received a COVID-19 vaccine.

CDR3 protein: CASSLETAQKLFF. CDR3 nucleotide sequence: TGTGCCAGCAGTTTGGAGACGGCTCAAAAACTGTTTTTT. The V and J genes are TRBV12-3 or TRBV12-4 and TRBJ1-4; D unresolved. This CDR3 comprises 13 residues. The V end lost 3 bases, the J end lost 9 bases, and 11 bases lay between the germline ends.

The chain links TRBV5-8 to TRBJ2-2; no definite D call. Trimming left V 7 bases short and J 5 bases short, with 21 bases between. Looked up from germline, CDR1 is SGHTS and CDR2 is YDEGEE. This CDR3 spans 16 amino acids. The CDR3 region has the DNA TGTGCCAGCCAGAGGTTGGACCCTTATAAGACCGGGGAGCTGTTTTTT. Protein sequence: CASQRLDPYKTGELFF.

The rearrangement uses TRBV6-5 and TRBJ2-5; 10 bases map to TRBD1. With V trimmed by 10 bases and J by 4 bases, 9 bases remained unmatched. The CDR3 covers 14 residues. Germline V gene sequence: CDR1 MNHEY, CDR2 SVGAGI. CDR3 in DNA: TGTGCCACCCGACCCCGGGACAGGGGAGAGACCCAGTACTTC. Its translation is CATRPRDRGETQYF.

This chain links TRBV7-2 with TRBJ1-4, with 7 positions matching TRBD1. V lost 1 base, J lost 6 bases, and 2 bases stayed unmatched. This CDR3 spans 14 amino acids. From germline, CDR1 is SGHTA and CDR2 FQGNSA. CDR3 DNA sequence: TGTGCCAGCAGCTTAGTGACAGGGTATGAAAAACTGTTTTTT. Translated: CASSLVTGYEKLFF. The whole variable domain, remainder taken from reference TRBV7-2 and TRBJ1-4, is GAGVSQSPSNKVTEKGKDVELRCDPISGHTALYWYRQSLGQGLEFLIYFQGNSAPDKSGLPSDRFSAERTGGSVSTLTIQRTQQEDSAVYLCASSLVTGYEKLFFGSGTQLSVL.

V gene TRBV24-1 combines with J gene TRBJ2-1; TRBD2 matches 7 bases. CDR1 is KGHDR, CDR2 SFDVKD, per germline. V lost 5 bases and J lost 0; bases outside the gene matches: 3. This CDR3 contains 15 residues. The CDR3 coding sequence is TGTGCCACCAGTGTGGGGGGGGACTCCTACAATGAGCAGTTCTTC. The encoded protein is CATSVGGDSYNEQFF.

The chain carries TRBV5-4 and TRBJ1-2; 9 bases line up with TRBD1. Per the germline V gene, CDR1 is SGHNT and CDR2 is YYREEE (reference sequence). J lost 7 bases, V lost 0 bases, and 7 bases had no gene match. The length of the CDR3 is 15 residues. The CDR3 loop reads CASSLVTGGNSGYTF. In DNA, the CDR3 is TGTGCCAGCAGCTTGGTCACAGGGGGCAATTCTGGCTACACCTTC.

The table lists this clone with a few counts. This chain joins TRBV7-3 and TRBJ2-3, with 7 nucleotides matching TRBD1. CDR1 and CDR2 (germline): SGHTA, FQGTGA. This CDR3 region has 16 residues. J was trimmed by 0 bases and V by 3 bases; bases with no gene match: 6. The CDR3 loop reads CASSFLDRASTDTQYF. The CDR3 nucleotides read TGTGCCAGCAGCTTCCTCGACAGGGCTAGCACAGATACGCAGTATTTT. The full variable domain, rest sourced from reference TRBV7-3 and TRBJ2-3, is GAGVSQTPSNKVTEKGKYVELRCDPISGHTALYWYRQSLGQGPEFLIYFQGTGAADDSGLPNDRFFAVRPEGSVSTLKIQRTERGDSAVYLCASSFLDRASTDTQYFGPGTRLTVL.

This chain uses TRBV27 with TRBJ1-5, with 7 bases that match TRBD1. CDR3 length: 17 residues. From germline, CDR1 is MNHEY and CDR2 SMNVEV (reference sequence). Germline trimming cut 5 bases from V and 4 bases from J; bases unmatched to any gene: 14. The CDR3 protein is CASSTKTGKGSNQPQHF. The DNA of the CDR3 is TGTGCCAGCAGTACCAAGACAGGGAAAGGCTCAAATCAGCCCCAGCATTTT.

The rearrangement joins TRBV5-1 to TRBJ2-1; the match to TRBD2 covers 9 bases. V lost 3 bases, J lost 3 bases, and 7 bases stayed unmatched. This CDR3 comprises 16 residues. CDR1 is SGHRS and CDR2 is YFSETQ in the germline V gene. The CDR3 DNA reads as TGCGCCAGCAGCTCGGCCGGGACTAGCCGCTACAATGAGCAGTTCTTC. Amino acid sequence: CASSSAGTSRYNEQFF.

This chain links TRBV7-2 with TRBJ2-5; 7 bases match TRBD2. Per germline, CDR1 SGHTA and CDR2 FQGNSA. The CDR3 length is 16 residues. V was clipped by 1 base and J by 6 bases; unmatched bases: 11. CDR3 coding DNA: TGTGCCAGCAGCTTAGATGCGGGGGATGGGGGGAAGACCCAGTACTTC. It yields the protein CASSLDAGDGGKTQYF. Full variable domain (remainder filled in from reference TRBV7-2 and TRBJ2-5): GAGVSQSPSNKVTEKGKDVELRCDPISGHTALYWYRQSLGQGLEFLIYFQGNSAPDKSGLPSDRFSAERTGGSVSTLTIQRTQQEDSAVYLCASSLDAGDGGKTQYFGPGTRLLVL.

V and J are TRBV7-3 and TRBJ1-1; D gene uncertain. Germline lookup yields CDR1 SGHTA and CDR2 FQGTGA. Trimming removed 7 bases at V and 2 bases at J, with 11 bases between. This CDR3 spans 13 amino acids. The CDR3 region has the DNA TGTGCCAGCATGAGGGATGGTAACACTGAAGCTTTCTTT. Protein product: CASMRDGNTEAFF. The whole variable domain, filled in from reference TRBV7-3 and TRBJ1-1, reads GAGVSQTPSNKVTEKGKYVELRCDPISGHTALYWYRQSLGQGPEFLIYFQGTGAADDSGLPNDRFFAVRPEGSVSTLKIQRTERGDSAVYLCASMRDGNTEAFFGQGTRLTVV.

This clone came up a few times. The genes are TRBV2 and TRBJ1-4; D unresolved. This CDR3 is 12 amino acids long. V lost 3 bases and J 8 bases, leaving 7 bases between the germline ends. Germline assignment: CDR1 SNHLY and CDR2 FYNNEI. The CDR3 region is CASSELREKLFF. CDR3 in DNA: TGTGCCAGCAGTGAGTTGAGGGAAAAACTGTTTTTT.

The table lists this clone with a few counts. V is TRBV5-5 and J is TRBJ2-1; maybe TRBD2 (5 bases). This CDR3 has 15 amino acids. In germline, CDR1 is SGHKS, CDR2 YYEKEE (reference sequence). V was shortened by 1 base and J by 9 bases, with 17 bases between the two germline ends. CDR3 bases: TGTGCCAGCAGCTTGTGGGTGGAGGTCAGCGGTGAGCAGTTCTTC. Its translation: CASSLWVEVSGEQFF.

The chain has TRBV5-1 and TRBJ2-3; TRBD1 aligns across 8 bases. The CDR3 has 13 residues. Germline CDR1 is SGHRS and CDR2 is YFSETQ. V trimming: 7 bases; J trimming: 5 bases; junction bases outside the gene matches: 6. The chain's CDR3 is CASSKQGVDTQYF. CDR3 DNA sequence: TGCGCCAGCTCCAAACAGGGGGTAGATACGCAGTATTTT. Full variable domain (rest looked up from reference TRBV5-1 and TRBJ2-3): KAGVTQTPRYLIKTRGQQVTLSCSPISGHRSVSWYQQTPGQGLQFLFEYFSETQRNKGNFPGRFSGRQFSNSRSEMNVSTLELGDSALYLCASSKQGVDTQYFGPGTRLTVL.

This clone has more than one count but fewer than ten. V gene TRBV12-3 or TRBV12-4 combines with J gene TRBJ1-5; D remains unclear. This CDR3 region has 13 residues. Trimming removed 5 bases from V and 7 bases from J, with 12 bases in between. CDR3 protein: CASSTGETQPQHF. The CDR3 DNA reads as TGTGCCAGCAGTACCGGAGAGACACAGCCCCAGCATTTT.

The chain couples TRBV19 to TRBJ1-5, with D uncertain. Germline assignment: CDR1 LNHDA and CDR2 SQIVND (reference sequence). The ends were cut back, 4 bases at V and 5 bases at J, with 12 bases in the middle. The CDR3 extends over 14 amino acids. CDR3 amino acids: CASSNSRGDQPQHF. DNA of the CDR3: TGTGCCAGTAGTAACAGCCGGGGAGATCAGCCCCAGCATTTT. Complete variable domain (other parts from reference TRBV19 and TRBJ1-5): DGGITQSPKYLFRKEGQNVTLSCEQNLNHDAMYWYRQDPGQGLRLIYYSQIVNDFQKGDIAEGYSVSREKKESFPLTVTSAQKNPTAFYLCASSNSRGDQPQHFGDGTRLSIL.

This chain uses TRBV5-6 with TRBJ1-2, with 10 bases lining up with TRBD1. Germline CDR1 is SGHDT and CDR2 is YYEEEE. The CDR3 is 13 residues long. The V gene end was trimmed by 7 bases and the J gene end by 7 bases; junction bases not matched to a gene: 7. The CDR3 reads CASRVTGGGGYTF. CDR3 sequence (DNA): TGTGCCAGCCGAGTGACAGGGGGCGGTGGCTACACCTTC. The complete variable domain, with remaining parts taken from reference TRBV5-6 and TRBJ1-2, reads DAGVTQSPTHLIKTRGQQVTLRCSPKSGHDTVSWYQQALGQGPQFIFQYYEEEERQRGNFPDRFSGHQFPNYSSELNVNALLLGDSALYLCASRVTGGGGYTFGSGTRLTVV.

The chain combines TRBV7-2 with TRBJ2-7; D may be TRBD1 or TRBD2 (5 bases each). The V gene's germline CDR1 is SGHTA and CDR2 FQGNSA. The CDR3 has 13 residues. The V and J ends lost 1 base and 4 bases respectively, with 8 bases between them. CDR3 nucleotide sequence: TGTGCCAGCAGCTTAGTGGGGGTGTACGAGCAGTACGTC. Translating gives CASSLVGVYEQYV.

V is TRBV5-1 and J is TRBJ2-1; weak D call: TRBD1 (6 bases). Germline lookup yields CDR1 SGHRS and CDR2 YFSETQ. The V end lost 4 bases, the J end lost 2 bases, and 16 bases lay between the germline ends. This CDR3 region has 16 residues. CDR3 coding DNA: TGCGCCAGCAGCCCCAAACAGGGTGGTGCCTACAATGAGCAGTTCTTC. Its protein is CASSPKQGGAYNEQFF.

This clone was detected a few times. This chain links TRBV6-5 with TRBJ2-1; 9 positions agree with TRBD2. CDR3 length equals 14 residues. Germline CDR1 MNHEY, CDR2 SVGAGI. V was clipped by 5 bases and J by 7 bases; unmatched bases: 6. The CDR3 protein is CASSRGGAANEQFF. The CDR3 DNA sequence: TGTGCCAGCAGTCGCGGGGGGGCCGCTAATGAGCAGTTCTTC.

This clone was detected a few times. The identical CDR3 is also encoded by other nucleotide sequences in the sample. The V and J genes are TRBV7-2 and TRBJ1-1; D ambiguous. This CDR3 spans 13 amino acids. CDR1 and CDR2 from the germline V gene are SGHTA and FQGNSA. Trimming stripped 6 bases from V and 1 base from J, with 9 bases between. CDR3 bases: TGTGCCAGCAGTTCGGACCGGAACACTGAAGCTTTCTTT. Translating it yields CASSSDRNTEAFF. Looking up the rest from reference TRBV7-2 and TRBJ1-1 gives the full variable domain: GAGVSQSPSNKVTEKGKDVELRCDPISGHTALYWYRQSLGQGLEFLIYFQGNSAPDKSGLPSDRFSAERTGGSVSTLTIQRTQQEDSAVYLCASSSDRNTEAFFGQGTRLTVV.

V gene TRBV24-1 combines with J gene TRBJ2-3; D gene unclear. Germline CDR1 reads KGHDR; CDR2 reads SFDVKD. The germline V and J ends were trimmed by 0 bases and 7 bases, with 7 bases remaining between them. The CDR3 contains 13 residues. The CDR3 here is CATSDLVANTQYF. CDR3 DNA: TGTGCCACCAGTGATTTGGTCGCAAATACGCAGTATTTT.

In nucleotides, the CDR3 is TGTGCCAGCAGCGTAGCGCCAGGGATCAATCAGCCCCAGCATTTT. It translates to CASSVAPGINQPQHF. This chain uses TRBV9 with TRBJ1-5; perhaps TRBD1 as D (5 bases). Looked up from germline, CDR1 is SGDLS and CDR2 is YYNGEE. This CDR3 is built from 15 residues. V was cut by 0 bases and J by 3 bases, with 10 bases left in between. The complete variable domain, with remaining parts taken from reference TRBV9 and TRBJ1-5, reads DSGVTQTPKHLITATGQRVTLRCSPRSGDLSVYWYQQSLDQGLQFLIQYYNGEERAKGNILERFSAQQFPDLHSELNLSSLELGDSALYFCASSVAPGINQPQHFGDGTRLSIL.

The table lists this clone with a few counts. This chain links TRBV2 with TRBJ1-3; D gene unclear. Germline lookup yields CDR1 SNHLY and CDR2 FYNNEI. Trimming took 2 bases from V and 0 from J, leaving 5 bases between them. The length of the CDR3 is 14 residues. The CDR3 DNA reads as TGTGCCAGCAGTGAACTACTCTCTGGAAACACCATATATTTT. This gives the protein CASSELLSGNTIYF.

The chain uses TRBV28 and TRBJ2-1; possibly TRBD1 for D (6 bases). This CDR3 contains 12 residues. Per the germline V gene, CDR1 is MDHEN and CDR2 is SYDVKM. The V and J ends lost 5 bases and 9 bases respectively, with 11 bases between them. DNA for the CDR3: TGTGCCAGCAGTCTCACAGGGCGTGAGCAGTTCTTC. It codes for CASSLTGREQFF.

This sequence joins TRBV5-4 and TRBJ1-1; 8 bases line up with TRBD1. The J segment lost 7 bases and the V segment lost 5 bases, leaving 10 bases of the junction unmatched. The CDR3 covers 14 residues. Looked up from germline, CDR1 is SGHNT and CDR2 is YYREEE (reference sequence). The CDR3 sequence: CASSLKDRDREAFF. The CDR3 DNA reads TGTGCCAGCAGTTTAAAGGACAGGGATCGTGAAGCTTTCTTT.

The chain has TRBV18 and TRBJ2-4, with 13 bases matching TRBD2. The CDR3 has 18 amino acids. The J segment lost 0 bases and the V segment lost 1 base, leaving 3 bases of the junction unmatched. Looked up from germline, CDR1 is KGHSH and CDR2 is LQKENI. CDR3 sequence reads: CASSPRLAGGTAKNIQYF. CDR3 nucleotides: TGTGCCAGCTCACCACGACTAGCGGGGGGTACAGCCAAAAACATTCAGTACTTC.